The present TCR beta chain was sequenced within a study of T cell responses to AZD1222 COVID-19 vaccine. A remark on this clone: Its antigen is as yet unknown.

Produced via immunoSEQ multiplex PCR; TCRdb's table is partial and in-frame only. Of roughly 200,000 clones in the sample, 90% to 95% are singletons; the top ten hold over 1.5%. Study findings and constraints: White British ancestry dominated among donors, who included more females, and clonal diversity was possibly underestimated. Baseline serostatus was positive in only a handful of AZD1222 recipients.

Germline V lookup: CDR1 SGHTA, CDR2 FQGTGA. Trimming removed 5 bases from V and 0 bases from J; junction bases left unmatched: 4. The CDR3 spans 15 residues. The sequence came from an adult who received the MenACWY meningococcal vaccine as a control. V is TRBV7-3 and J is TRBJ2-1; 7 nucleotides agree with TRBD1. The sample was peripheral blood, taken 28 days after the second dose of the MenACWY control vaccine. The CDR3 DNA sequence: TGTGCCAGCAGCCCCCAGGGGGACTCCTACAATGAGCAGTTCTTC. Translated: CASSPQGDSYNEQFF.